These 14 T cell receptor beta chains were sequenced from one sample in a study of monozygotic twins with inflammatory bowel disease. TCRdb re-analyzed the 5' RACE reads; it lists each CDR3 protein once, without DNA. Its table records about 440,000 distinct CDR3 sequences. The source material was blood. These receptors were obtained from a human donor with ulcerative colitis or Crohn's disease, or a healthy co-twin of an affected twin (not recorded which).

The chain uses TRBV27 and TRBJ2-3; the TRBD2 assignment by TCRdb is unverifiable without DNA. The CDR3 length is 17 residues. Per germline, CDR1 MNHEY and CDR2 SMNVEV (reference sequence). The CDR3 loop reads CASSLYDSGSDTDTQYF.

J is TRBJ2-7 and V is TRBV18; with no DNA, the TCRdb D assignment of TRBD1 cannot be verified. CDR1 and CDR2 (germline): KGHSH, LQKENI. The CDR3 has 14 residues. The CDR3 protein is CASSPDRVTAEQYF.

The chain links TRBV29-1 to TRBJ1-2; TCRdb's D gene call, TRBD1, goes unchecked for lack of DNA. Germline V CDR1 and CDR2: SQVTM, ANQGSEA. The CDR3 is made up of 14 amino acids. This CDR3 is CSVEDPDRGHGYTF.

J is TRBJ1-5 and V is TRBV14; lacking DNA, the TRBD1 call made by TCRdb goes unchecked. The germline V gene encodes CDR1 SGHDN and CDR2 FVKESK. This CDR3 is built from 18 residues. The CDR3 loop is CASSQGRAEIEGNQPQHF.

V gene TRBV6-5 combines with J gene TRBJ2-5; with no DNA, the TCRdb D assignment of TRBD2 cannot be verified. CDR1 MNHEY and CDR2 SVGAGI come from the germline V gene. This CDR3 is built from 13 residues. This chain's CDR3 is CASAFSSPQTQYF.

The V gene is TRBV28, the J gene TRBJ2-1; the TCRdb D gene call, TRBD1, has no DNA to confirm it. Germline CDR1 reads MDHEN; CDR2 reads SYDVKM. CDR3 size: 13 residues. This chain's CDR3 is CASSSGSFNEQFF.

The gene calls are TRBV20-1 and TRBJ2-3; lacking DNA, the TRBD2 call made by TCRdb goes unchecked. Germline lookup yields CDR1 DFQATT and CDR2 SNEGSKA (reference sequence). The CDR3 is made up of 15 amino acids. CDR3 amino acids: CSARPLAGRTDTQYF.

The genes are TRBV5-1 and TRBJ2-3; the TRBD2 assignment by TCRdb is unverifiable without DNA. CDR1 is SGHRS and CDR2 is YFSETQ in the germline V gene. CDR3 length equals 18 residues. CDR3 sequence reads: CASSPSGSSAPSTDTQYF.

The chain recombines TRBV5-4 with TRBJ2-7; TCRdb designates TRBD1, a call that cannot be tested without DNA. Germline CDR1 is SGHNT and CDR2 is YYREEE (reference sequence). The CDR3 contains 14 residues. The CDR3 spells CASSLRDSPYEQYF.

The CDR3 region is CASSLSGAGWEKLFF. This chain uses TRBV27 with TRBJ1-4; TCRdb designates TRBD1, a call that cannot be tested without DNA. Germline CDR1 and CDR2: MNHEY and SMNVEV (reference sequence). The CDR3 is 15 amino acids.

The chain carries TRBV7-2 and TRBJ1-1; TCRdb returns TRBD1, unconfirmable since there is no DNA. Germline CDR1 and CDR2: SGHTA and FQGNSA. There are 14 residues in the CDR3. This chain's CDR3 is CASSFGTTNTEAFF. The variable domain in full, with the rest retrieved from reference TRBV7-2 and TRBJ1-1, is GAGVSQSPSNKVTEKGKDVELRCDPISGHTALYWYRQSLGQGLEFLIYFQGNSAPDKSGLPSDRFSAERTGGSVSTLTIQRTQQEDSAVYLCASSFGTTNTEAFFGQGTRLTVV.

The chain has TRBV7-8 and TRBJ2-2. CDR1 and CDR2 from the germline V gene are SGHVS and FQNEAQ. The CDR3 is made up of 14 amino acids. CDR3 sequence: CASSSTANTGELFF.

The chain couples TRBV28 to TRBJ2-7; the D gene TCRdb calls, TRBD2, cannot be checked with no DNA. This CDR3 has 16 residues. In germline, CDR1 is MDHEN, CDR2 SYDVKM. Here the CDR3 reads CASSLILAGESYEQYF. Complete variable domain (other parts from reference TRBV28 and TRBJ2-7): DVKVTQSSRYLVKRTGEKVFLECVQDMDHENMFWYRQDPGLGLRLIYFSYDVKMKEKGDIPEGYSVSREKKERFSLILESASTNQTSMYLCASSLILAGESYEQYFGPGTRLTVT.

Here the CDR3 reads CSASAGYYSNQPQHF. The chain combines TRBV20-1 with TRBJ1-5. The germline gives CDR1 DFQATT, CDR2 SNEGSKA (reference sequence). CDR3 length: 15 residues.